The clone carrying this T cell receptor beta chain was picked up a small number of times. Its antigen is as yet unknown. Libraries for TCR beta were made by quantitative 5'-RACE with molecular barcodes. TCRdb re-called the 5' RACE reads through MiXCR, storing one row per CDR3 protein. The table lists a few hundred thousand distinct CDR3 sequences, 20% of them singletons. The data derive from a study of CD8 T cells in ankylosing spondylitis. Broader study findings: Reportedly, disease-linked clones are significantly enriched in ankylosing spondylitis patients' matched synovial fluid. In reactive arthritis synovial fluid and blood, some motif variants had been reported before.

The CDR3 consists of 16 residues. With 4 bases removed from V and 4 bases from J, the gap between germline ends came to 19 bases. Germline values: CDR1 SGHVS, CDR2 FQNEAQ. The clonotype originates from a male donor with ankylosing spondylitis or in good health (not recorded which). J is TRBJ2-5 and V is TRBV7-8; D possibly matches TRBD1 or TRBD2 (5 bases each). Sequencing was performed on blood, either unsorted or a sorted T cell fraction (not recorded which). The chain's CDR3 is CASSWGFLSRPETQYF. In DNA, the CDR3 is TGTGCCAGCAGCTGGGGGTTTTTATCCCGGCCAGAGACCCAGTACTTC.